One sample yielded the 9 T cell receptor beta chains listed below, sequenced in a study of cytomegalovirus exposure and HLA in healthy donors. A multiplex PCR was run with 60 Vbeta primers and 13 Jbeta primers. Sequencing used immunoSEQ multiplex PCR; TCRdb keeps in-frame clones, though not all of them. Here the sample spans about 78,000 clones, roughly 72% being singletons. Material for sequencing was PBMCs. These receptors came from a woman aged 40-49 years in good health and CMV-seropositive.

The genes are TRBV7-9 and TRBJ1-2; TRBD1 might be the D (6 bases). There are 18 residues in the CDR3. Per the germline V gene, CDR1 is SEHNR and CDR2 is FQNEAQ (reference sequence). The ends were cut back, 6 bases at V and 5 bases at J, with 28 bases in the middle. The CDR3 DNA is TGTGCCAGCAGTGGAGGTGTCGGGGCAGGGGCGTCACAGTATGGCTACACCTTC. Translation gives CASSGGVGAGASQYGYTF.

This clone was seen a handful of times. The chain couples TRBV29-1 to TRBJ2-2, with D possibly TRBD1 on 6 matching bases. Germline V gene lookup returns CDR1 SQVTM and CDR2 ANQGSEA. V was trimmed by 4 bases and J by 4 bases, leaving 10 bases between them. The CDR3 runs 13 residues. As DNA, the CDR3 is TGCAGCGTTGTGGTAGGGGGCACCGGGGAGCTGTTTTTT. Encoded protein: CSVVVGGTGELFF.

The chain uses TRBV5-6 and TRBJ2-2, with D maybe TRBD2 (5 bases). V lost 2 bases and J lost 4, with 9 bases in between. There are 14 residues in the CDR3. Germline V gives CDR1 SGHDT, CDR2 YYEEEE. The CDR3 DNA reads TGTGCCAGCAGCTTTCGGGGAACCACCGGGGAGCTGTTTTTT. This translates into CASSFRGTTGELFF.

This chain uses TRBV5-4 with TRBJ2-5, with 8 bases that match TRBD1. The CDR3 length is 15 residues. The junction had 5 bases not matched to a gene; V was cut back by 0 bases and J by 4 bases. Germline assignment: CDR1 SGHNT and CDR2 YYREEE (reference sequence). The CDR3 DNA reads TGTGCCAGCAGCTTGGATCAGGGGGCGGGAGAGACCCAGTACTTC. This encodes CASSLDQGAGETQYF.

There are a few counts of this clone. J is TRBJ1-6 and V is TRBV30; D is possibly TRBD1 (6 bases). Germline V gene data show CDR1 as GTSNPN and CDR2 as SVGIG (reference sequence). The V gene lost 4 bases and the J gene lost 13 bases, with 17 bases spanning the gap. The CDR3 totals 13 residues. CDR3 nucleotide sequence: TGTGCCTGGAACAGGGATGGGGTTGGGCCCCTCCACTTT. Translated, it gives CAWNRDGVGPLHF.

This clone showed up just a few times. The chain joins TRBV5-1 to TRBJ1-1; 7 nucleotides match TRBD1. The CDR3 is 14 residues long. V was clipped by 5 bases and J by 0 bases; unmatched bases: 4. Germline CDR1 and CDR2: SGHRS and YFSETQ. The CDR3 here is CASSRGQLNTEAFF. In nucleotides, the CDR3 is TGCGCCAGCAGTCGGGGACAGTTGAACACTGAAGCTTTCTTT.

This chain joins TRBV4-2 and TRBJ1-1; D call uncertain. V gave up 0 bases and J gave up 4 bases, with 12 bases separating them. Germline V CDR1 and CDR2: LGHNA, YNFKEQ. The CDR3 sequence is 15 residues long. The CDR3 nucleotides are TGTGCCAGCAGCCAAGAGTTTGGTGGGCCCACTGAAGCTTTCTTT. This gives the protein CASSQEFGGPTEAFF.

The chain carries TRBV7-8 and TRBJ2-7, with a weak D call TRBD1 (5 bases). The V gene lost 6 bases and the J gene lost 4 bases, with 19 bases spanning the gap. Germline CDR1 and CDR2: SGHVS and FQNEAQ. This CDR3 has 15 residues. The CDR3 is CASRKIGAGEYEQYF. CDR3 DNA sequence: TGTGCCAGCAGAAAAATTGGGGCAGGAGAGTACGAGCAGTACTTC.

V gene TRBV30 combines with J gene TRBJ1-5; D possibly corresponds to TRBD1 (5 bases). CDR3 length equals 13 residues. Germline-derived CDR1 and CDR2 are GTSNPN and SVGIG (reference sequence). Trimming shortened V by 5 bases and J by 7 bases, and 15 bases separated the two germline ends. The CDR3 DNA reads TGTGCCTGGGAATCCAGGGATAGACAGCCCCAGCATTTT. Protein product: CAWESRDRQPQHF.